The rows below give T cell receptor beta chains drawn from one sample of a study of cytomegalovirus exposure and HLA in healthy donors. Repertoires were generated with immunoSEQ multiplex PCR, while TCRdb's copy carries only in-frame clones and drops some. Here the sample spans over 70,000 clones, less than 75% being singletons. Sequenced sample: PBMCs. The source of these receptors is a man in his forties in good health and CMV-seropositive. CDR3s include the opening cysteine and the closing phenylalanine or tryptophan. D genes are given only for firm matches. The size field is filled for only some rows; it gives once, few, many or a size class.

J | V | size | D | CDR3 | DNA
TRBJ2-2 | TRBV4-2 | NA | NA | CASSQDWQATNTGELFF | TGTGCCAGCAGCCAAGATTGGCAGGCTACGAACACCGGGGAGCTGTTTTTT
TRBJ2-1 | TRBV6-5 | NA | TRBD1 | CASSYSRDRGTHEQFF | TGTGCCAGCAGTTACTCGCGGGACAGGGGGACCCATGAGCAGTTCTTC
TRBJ2-2 | TRBV6-1 | NA | NA | CASRLELRTGELFF | TGTGCCAGCAGACTGGAGTTGAGGACCGGGGAGCTGTTTTTT
TRBJ2-3 | TRBV7-9 | NA | TRBD1 | CASSLAQGASTDTQYF | TGTGCCAGCAGCTTAGCGCAGGGGGCGTCGACAGATACGCAGTATTTT
TRBJ2-7 | TRBV15 | NA | NA | CATSRGGERQGRGYEQYF | TGTGCCACCAGCAGAGGGGGCGAGCGTCAGGGGAGGGGATACGAGCAGTACTTC
TRBJ2-1 | TRBV18 | many | TRBD2 | CASSPSGLAEPYNEQFF | TGTGCCAGCTCACCATCAGGCCTAGCGGAGCCCTACAATGAGCAGTTCTTC
TRBJ1-1 | TRBV7-2 | NA | TRBD1 | CASSGPDRVSTEAFF | TGTGCCAGCAGTGGACCCGACAGGGTCAGCACTGAAGCTTTCTTT
TRBJ1-1 | TRBV7-3 | NA | NA | CASSLTPNTEAFF | TGTGCCAGCAGCTTGACACCAAACACTGAAGCTTTCTTT
TRBJ2-3 | TRBV11-2 | NA | NA | CASSLGVGRGDTQYF | TGTGCCAGCAGCTTAGGGGTTGGTCGCGGAGATACGCAGTATTTT
TRBJ1-2 | TRBV1 | NA | NA | CTSSQSRGLANYGYTF | TGCACCAGCAGCCAATCGCGAGGACTAGCTAACTATGGCTACACCTTC
TRBJ2-7 | TRBV7-9 | NA | NA | CASSFLAGDEQYF | TGTGCCAGCAGCTTTCTGGCCGGGGACGAGCAGTACTTC
TRBJ2-7 | TRBV28 | NA | NA | CASSSRGGEQYF | TGTGCCAGCAGTTCCAGGGGTGGGGAGCAGTACTTC
TRBJ2-1 | TRBV2 | NA | TRBD2 | CASRVAGGLGDEQFF | TGTGCCAGCAGGGTAGCGGGGGGCTTAGGTGATGAGCAGTTCTTC
TRBJ1-1 | TRBV7-3 | NA | NA | CASSLTARTEAFF | TGTGCCAGCAGCTTAACCGCCCGGACTGAAGCTTTCTTT
TRBJ2-5 | TRBV5-1 | few | TRBD1 | CASSLDRGSGETQYF | TGCGCCAGCAGCTTGGACAGGGGATCTGGGGAGACCCAGTACTTC
TRBJ1-3 | TRBV5-8 | few | TRBD1 | CASSLWTGSGNTIYF | TGTGCCAGCAGCTTGTGGACAGGCTCTGGAAACACCATATATTTT
TRBJ2-7 | TRBV15 | NA | TRBD1 | CATSRDRDRGPEQYF | TGTGCCACCAGCAGAGATCGGGACAGGGGGCCCGAGCAGTACTTC
TRBJ1-4 | TRBV5-6 | NA | NA | CASSLGQGVDEKLFF | TGTGCCAGCAGCTTAGGGCAGGGCGTAGATGAAAAACTGTTTTTT
TRBJ1-1 | TRBV7-2 | NA | TRBD1 | CASSWQGAGTEAFF | TGTGCCAGCAGCTGGCAGGGGGCGGGCACTGAAGCTTTCTTT
TRBJ2-3 | TRBV19 | NA | TRBD1 | CASSSRQGRADTQYF | TGTGCCAGTAGTTCTCGACAGGGTCGCGCAGATACGCAGTATTTT
TRBJ1-1 | TRBV7-8 | few | TRBD1 | CASSQTGTAGAFF | TGTGCCAGCAGCCAGACCGGGACAGCAGGGGCTTTCTTT
TRBJ1-1 | TRBV5-6 | NA | NA | CASSPGRHILGDTEAFF | TGTGCCAGCAGCCCTGGTAGGCACATCTTAGGGGACACTGAAGCTTTCTTT
TRBJ2-1 | TRBV7-6 | NA | TRBD2 | CASSLLAGGQSYGEQFF | TGTGCCAGCAGCTTACTAGCGGGGGGGCAGTCCTACGGTGAGCAGTTCTTC
TRBJ1-1 | TRBV5-1 | once | NA | CASRGAEGATEAFF | TGCGCCAGCAGAGGTGCGGAGGGAGCCACTGAAGCTTTCTTT
TRBJ2-1 | TRBV19 | once | NA | CASSTHYEQFF | TGTGCCAGTAGTACCCACTATGAGCAGTTCTTC
TRBJ2-3 | TRBV9 | once | TRBD1 | CASSSTWDSSTDTQYF | TGTGCCAGCAGCTCGACCTGGGACAGTAGCACAGATACGCAGTATTTT
TRBJ2-3 | TRBV6-5 | NA | TRBD2 | CASSGTSGGADTQYF | TGTGCCAGCAGTGGGACTAGCGGGGGGGCAGATACGCAGTATTTT
TRBJ1-1 | TRBV11-3 | few | NA | CASSLGGNEAFF | TGTGCCAGCAGCCTTGGGGGGAATGAAGCTTTCTTT
TRBJ1-1 | TRBV29-1 | NA | NA | CSVDYGNTEAFF | TGCAGCGTTGATTACGGGAACACTGAAGCTTTCTTT
TRBJ2-2 | TRBV7-3 | NA | TRBD1 | CASSPGRGLGGTGELFF | TGTGCCAGCAGCCCAGGCAGGGGGCTAGGTGGCACCGGGGAGCTGTTTTTT
TRBJ2-2 | TRBV7-9 | NA | TRBD2 | CASSSPRRLAGVTGELFF | TGTGCCAGCAGCTCCCCCCGGCGACTAGCGGGAGTTACCGGGGAGCTGTTTTTT
TRBJ2-3 | TRBV29-1 | NA | TRBD2 | CSVTVTLAIGTDTQYF | TGCAGCGTTACAGTCACACTAGCGATAGGCACAGATACGCAGTATTTT
TRBJ2-5 | TRBV7-2 | NA | NA | CASSHFGEQYF | TGTGCCAGCAGCCATTTCGGTGAGCAGTACTTC
TRBJ1-5 | TRBV25-1 | few | TRBD1 | CASSEGTGSHQPQHF | TGTGCCAGCAGTGAAGGGACAGGGAGCCATCAGCCCCAGCATTTT
TRBJ1-2 | TRBV7-2 | NA | NA | CASSLGYRDGVGYTF | TGTGCCAGCAGCTTAGGATACAGGGACGGGGTAGGCTACACCTTC
TRBJ1-6 | TRBV11-1 | NA | TRBD1 | CASSRPTGMDNSPLHF | TGTGCCAGCAGCCGACCGACAGGGATGGATAATTCACCCCTCCACTTT
TRBJ1-2 | TRBV7-5 | once | NA | CVRSYYRGRYGYTF | TGTGTCAGAAGCTACTACAGGGGACGGTATGGCTACACCTTC
TRBJ1-2 | TRBV5-1 | once | TRBD1 | CASSNPGQGAGGYTF | TGCGCCAGCAGTAATCCGGGACAGGGGGCTGGTGGCTACACCTTC
TRBJ2-7 | TRBV6-1 | NA | NA | CASQTGLQEQYF | TGTGCCAGCCAAACCGGACTACAGGAGCAGTACTTC
TRBJ2-5 | TRBV30 | NA | TRBD2 | CAWSVVGGTQETQYF | TGTGCCTGGAGTGTAGTCGGGGGGACTCAAGAGACCCAGTACTTC
TRBJ2-2 | TRBV6-1 | NA | NA | CASRTVNTGELFF | TGTGCCAGCAGGACAGTGAATACCGGGGAGCTGTTTTTT
TRBJ1-4 | TRBV7-9 | NA | TRBD1 | CASSPSGQGVSEKLFF | TGTGCCAGCAGCCCGTCGGGACAGGGGGTTTCGGAAAAACTGTTTTTT
TRBJ1-3 | TRBV4-1 | NA | TRBD1 | CASSQTPGQGQGNTIYF | TGCGCCAGCAGCCAAACTCCGGGACAGGGCCAGGGAAACACCATATATTTT
TRBJ1-2 | TRBV6-6 | NA | NA | CASSHTGNYGYTF | TGTGCCAGCAGCCATACAGGGAACTATGGCTACACCTTC
TRBJ1-3 | TRBV6-1 | once | NA | CASSQDRWGNTIYF | TGTGCCAGCAGCCAGGACAGATGGGGAAACACCATATATTTT
TRBJ1-4 | TRBV5-1 | NA | TRBD1 | CASTFLGTGNEKLFF | TGCGCCAGCACCTTCCTCGGGACAGGGAATGAAAAACTGTTTTTT
TRBJ2-7 | TRBV27 | NA | NA | CGVGLPAYEQYF | TGCGGGGTAGGACTGCCAGCCTACGAGCAGTACTTC